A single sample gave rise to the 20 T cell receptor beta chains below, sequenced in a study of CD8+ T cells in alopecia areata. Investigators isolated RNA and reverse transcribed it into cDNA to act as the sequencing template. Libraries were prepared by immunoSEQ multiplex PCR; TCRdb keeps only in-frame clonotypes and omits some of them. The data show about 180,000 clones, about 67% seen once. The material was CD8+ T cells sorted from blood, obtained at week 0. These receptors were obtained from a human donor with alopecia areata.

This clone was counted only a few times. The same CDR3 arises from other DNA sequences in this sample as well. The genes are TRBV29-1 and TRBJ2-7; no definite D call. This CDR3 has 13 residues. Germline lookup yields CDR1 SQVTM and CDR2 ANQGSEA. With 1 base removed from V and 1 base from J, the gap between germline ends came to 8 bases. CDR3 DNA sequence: TGCAGCGTTGAAGGCCAGGATTCCTACGAGCAGTACTTC. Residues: CSVEGQDSYEQYF.

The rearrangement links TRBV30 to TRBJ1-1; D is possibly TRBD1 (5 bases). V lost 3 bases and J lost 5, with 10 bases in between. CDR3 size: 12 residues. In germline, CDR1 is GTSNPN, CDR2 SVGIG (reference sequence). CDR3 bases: TGTGCCTGGAGACGGGGGAAGACTGAAGCTTTCTTT. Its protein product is CAWRRGKTEAFF.

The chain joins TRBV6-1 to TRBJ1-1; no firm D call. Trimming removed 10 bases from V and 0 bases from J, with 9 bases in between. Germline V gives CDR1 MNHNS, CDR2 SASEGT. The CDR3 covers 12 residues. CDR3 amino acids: CATKPVNTEAFF. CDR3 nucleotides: TGTGCCACCAAGCCGGTGAACACTGAAGCTTTCTTT.

The CDR3 coding sequence is TGTGCCAGCAGCGTAGTTTCGGGAAACATTCAGTACTTC. Its translation is CASSVVSGNIQYF. This chain links TRBV9 with TRBJ2-4; no firm D call. The CDR3 is made up of 13 amino acids. Germline CDR1 and CDR2: SGDLS and YYNGEE. Deletions cut 0 bases from V and 6 bases from J, with 7 bases between.

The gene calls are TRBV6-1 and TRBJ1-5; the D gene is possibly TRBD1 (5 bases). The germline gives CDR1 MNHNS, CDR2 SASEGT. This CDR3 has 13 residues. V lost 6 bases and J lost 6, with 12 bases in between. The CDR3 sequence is CASRGGFGQPQHF. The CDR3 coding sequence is TGTGCCAGCAGGGGGGGGTTCGGTCAGCCCCAGCATTTT.

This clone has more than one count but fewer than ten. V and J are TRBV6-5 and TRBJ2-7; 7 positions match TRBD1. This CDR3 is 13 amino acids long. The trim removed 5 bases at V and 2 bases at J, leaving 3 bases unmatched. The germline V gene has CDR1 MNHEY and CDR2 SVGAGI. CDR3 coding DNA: TGTGCCAGCAGTCGGACAGGAACCTACGAGCAGTACTTC. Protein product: CASSRTGTYEQYF.

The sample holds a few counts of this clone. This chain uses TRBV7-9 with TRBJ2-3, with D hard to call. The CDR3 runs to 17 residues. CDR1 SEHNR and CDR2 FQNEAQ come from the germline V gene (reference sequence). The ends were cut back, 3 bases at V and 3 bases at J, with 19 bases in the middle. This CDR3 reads CASSLGMAEMGTDTQYF. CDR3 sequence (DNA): TGTGCCAGCAGCTTGGGCATGGCAGAAATGGGTACAGATACGCAGTATTTT.

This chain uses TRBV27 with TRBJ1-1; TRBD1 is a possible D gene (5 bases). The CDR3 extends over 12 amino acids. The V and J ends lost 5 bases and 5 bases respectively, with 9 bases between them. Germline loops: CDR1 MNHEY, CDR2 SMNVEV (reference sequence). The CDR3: CASSRGGTEAFF. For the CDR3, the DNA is TGTGCCAGCAGTCGGGGGGGAACTGAAGCTTTCTTT.

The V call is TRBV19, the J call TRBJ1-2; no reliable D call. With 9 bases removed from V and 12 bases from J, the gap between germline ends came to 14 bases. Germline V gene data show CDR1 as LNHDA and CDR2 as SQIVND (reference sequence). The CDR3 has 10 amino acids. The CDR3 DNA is TGTGCCAGAGTAATTTCACGGGACACCTTC. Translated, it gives CARVISRDTF.

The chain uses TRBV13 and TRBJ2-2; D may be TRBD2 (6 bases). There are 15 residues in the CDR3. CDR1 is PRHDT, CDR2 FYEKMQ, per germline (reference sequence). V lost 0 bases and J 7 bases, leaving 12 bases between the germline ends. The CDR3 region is CASSLGRGSGGELFF. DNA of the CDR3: TGTGCCAGCAGCTTAGGCCGTGGTAGCGGCGGGGAGCTGTTTTTT.

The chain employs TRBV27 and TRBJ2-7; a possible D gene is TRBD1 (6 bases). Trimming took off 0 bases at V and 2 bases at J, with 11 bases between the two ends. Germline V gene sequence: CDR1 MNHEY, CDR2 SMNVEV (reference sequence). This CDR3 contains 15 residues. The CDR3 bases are TGTGCCAGCAGTTTATCGTGGTGGACAGCCTACGAGCAGTACTTC. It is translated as CASSLSWWTAYEQYF.

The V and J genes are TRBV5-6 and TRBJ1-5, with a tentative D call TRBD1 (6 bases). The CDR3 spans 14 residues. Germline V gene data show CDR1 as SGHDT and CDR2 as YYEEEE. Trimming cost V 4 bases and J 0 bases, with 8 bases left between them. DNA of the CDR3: TGTGCCAGCAGCCTGGACAGTAGCAATCAGCCCCAGCATTTT. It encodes CASSLDSSNQPQHF.

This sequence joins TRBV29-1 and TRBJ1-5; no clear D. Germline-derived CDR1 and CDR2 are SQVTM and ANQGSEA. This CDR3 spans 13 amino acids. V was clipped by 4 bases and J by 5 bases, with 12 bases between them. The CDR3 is CSVVGESHQPQHF. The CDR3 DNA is TGCAGCGTTGTGGGAGAGAGTCATCAGCCCCAGCATTTT.

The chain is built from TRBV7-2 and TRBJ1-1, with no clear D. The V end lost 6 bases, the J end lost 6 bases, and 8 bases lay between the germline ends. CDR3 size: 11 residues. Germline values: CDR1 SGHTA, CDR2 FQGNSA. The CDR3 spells CASRTGPEAFF. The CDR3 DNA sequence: TGTGCCAGCAGGACGGGCCCTGAAGCTTTCTTT.

Written as DNA, the CDR3 is TGCGCCAGCAGCCAAGAGTGGGGTGGGGATGAGCAGTTCTTC. It codes for CASSQEWGGDEQFF. This chain links TRBV4-1 with TRBJ2-1; D not resolved. Trimming pared 0 bases from V and 8 bases from J, leaving 11 bases between. The CDR3 runs to 14 residues. Germline CDR1 MGHRA, CDR2 YSYEKL.

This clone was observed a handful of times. CDR3 nucleotides: TGTGCCAGCAGCCCCACGGACAGGGGGCTCAACAATGAGCAGTTCTTC. Protein product: CASSPTDRGLNNEQFF. This chain joins TRBV5-5 and TRBJ2-1; 11 positions agree with TRBD1. J was trimmed by 5 bases and V by 4 bases; bases with no gene match: 8. CDR3 length: 16 residues. The germline V gene has CDR1 SGHKS and CDR2 YYEKEE (reference sequence).

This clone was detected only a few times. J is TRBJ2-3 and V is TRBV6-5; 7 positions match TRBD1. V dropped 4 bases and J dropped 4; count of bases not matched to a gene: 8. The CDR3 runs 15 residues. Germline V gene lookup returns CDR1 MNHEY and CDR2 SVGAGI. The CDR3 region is CASSSTGVGADTQYF. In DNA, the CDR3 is TGTGCCAGCAGTTCTACAGGGGTTGGCGCAGATACGCAGTATTTT.

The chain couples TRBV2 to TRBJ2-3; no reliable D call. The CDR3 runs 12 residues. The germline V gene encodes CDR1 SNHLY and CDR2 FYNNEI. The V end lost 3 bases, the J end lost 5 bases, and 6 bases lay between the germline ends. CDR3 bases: TGTGCCAGCAGTGATCGAGTAGATACGCAGTATTTT. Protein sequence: CASSDRVDTQYF.

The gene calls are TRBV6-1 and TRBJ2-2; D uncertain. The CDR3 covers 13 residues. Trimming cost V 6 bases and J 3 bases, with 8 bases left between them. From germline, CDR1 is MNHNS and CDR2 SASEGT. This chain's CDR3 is CASRVGHTGELFF. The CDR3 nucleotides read TGTGCCAGCAGGGTTGGTCACACCGGGGAGCTGTTTTTT.

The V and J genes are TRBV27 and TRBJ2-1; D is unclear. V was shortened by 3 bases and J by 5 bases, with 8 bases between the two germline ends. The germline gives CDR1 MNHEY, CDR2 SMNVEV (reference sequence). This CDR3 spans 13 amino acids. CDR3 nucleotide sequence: TGTGCCAGCAGTTTTCCAGGTAACAATGAGCAGTTCTTC. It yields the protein CASSFPGNNEQFF.